One sample yielded the 17 T cell receptor beta chains listed below, sequenced in a study of cytomegalovirus exposure and HLA in healthy donors. The PCR used 60 Vbeta and 13 Jbeta primers. Produced via immunoSEQ multiplex PCR; TCRdb's table is partial and in-frame only. The sample contains approximately 110,000 clones, about 59% of which appear only once. The sequencing input was PBMCs. These receptors originate from a man aged 30-40 years in good health and CMV-seropositive.

The genes are TRBV29-1 and TRBJ2-5, with 7 bases aligning to TRBD1. The DNA end is more similar to TRBJ2-7, so the J call may be wrong. The CDR3 covers 11 residues. The germline V gene has CDR1 SQVTM and CDR2 ANQGSEA. CDR3 amino acids: CSVATGDEQYF. In DNA, the CDR3 is TGCAGCGTTGCTACAGGGGACGAGCAGTACTTC.

This rearrangement joins TRBV10-3 to TRBJ1-2; D is perhaps TRBD1 (5 bases). The CDR3 loop spans 16 amino acids. Trimming shortened V by 8 bases and J by 1 base, and 20 bases separated the two germline ends. Germline V gene lookup returns CDR1 ENHRY and CDR2 SYGVKD. CDR3 sequence reads: CAIRLQVGSDNYGYTF. The DNA of the CDR3 is TGTGCCATCCGATTACAGGTCGGGTCGGATAACTATGGCTACACCTTC.

The J gene is TRBJ1-2, the V gene TRBV6-5; 8 bases agree with TRBD1. The J segment lost 4 bases and the V segment lost 0 bases, leaving 4 bases of the junction unmatched. The CDR3 sequence is 15 residues long. Germline V CDR1 and CDR2: MNHEY, SVGAGI. CDR3 protein: CASSYSLTGGYGYTF. CDR3 DNA: TGTGCCAGCAGTTACTCACTCACAGGGGGCTATGGCTACACCTTC.

This clone was detected only a few times. The chain carries TRBV10-2 and TRBJ2-5, with D possibly being TRBD2 (5 bases). The J call is uncertain, as TRBJ2-7 better fits the DNA end. The CDR3 contains 11 residues. Germline lookup yields CDR1 WSHSY and CDR2 SAAADI. The CDR3 sequence: CASRRGPEQYF. CDR3 nucleotide sequence: TGCGCCAGCAGAAGAGGGCCCGAGCAGTACTTC.

The chain combines TRBV2 with TRBJ2-3, with 9 nucleotides matching TRBD1. Trimming cost V 5 bases and J 3 bases; bases outside gene matches: 3. This CDR3 comprises 14 residues. Per the germline V gene, CDR1 is SNHLY and CDR2 is FYNNEI. CDR3 amino acids: CASSLDRGTDTQYF. The CDR3 nucleotides are TGTGCCAGCAGTCTGGACAGGGGAACAGATACGCAGTATTTT.

The genes are TRBV15 and TRBJ2-3, with D perhaps TRBD2 (5 bases). CDR3 length equals 12 residues. Trimming removed 3 bases at V and 6 bases at J, with 7 bases between. Germline V gene data show CDR1 as LNHNV and CDR2 as YYDKDF (reference sequence). CDR3 sequence (DNA): TGTGCCACCAGCAGGAGGGCGGATACGCAGTATTTT. Protein product: CATSRRADTQYF.

J is TRBJ2-5 and V is TRBV10-3; 8 bases align to TRBD2. J lost 5 bases, V lost 4 bases, and 9 bases had no gene match. From germline, CDR1 is ENHRY and CDR2 SYGVKD. This CDR3 is built from 15 residues. The CDR3 nucleotides are TGTGCCATCAGTGCAAGCGGGGGTTCCCGGGAGACCCAGTACTTC. It yields the protein CAISASGGSRETQYF.

V gene TRBV9 combines with J gene TRBJ2-5, with 8 bases that match TRBD1. Germline V lookup: CDR1 SGDLS, CDR2 YYNGEE. The length of the CDR3 is 14 residues. Germline trimming cut 3 bases from V and 3 bases from J; bases unmatched to any gene: 4. The CDR3 nucleotides read TGTGCCAGCAGCGCGATGACAGGGGAAGAGACCCAGTACTTC. Amino acid sequence: CASSAMTGEETQYF.

This clone was observed a handful of times. The same CDR3 also results from other DNA sequences found in this sample. The genes are TRBV6-4 and TRBJ2-1, with 15 bases identical to TRBD2. The germline V gene encodes CDR1 MRHNA and CDR2 SNTAGT. The J segment lost 7 bases and the V segment lost 3 bases, leaving 4 bases of the junction unmatched. The CDR3 runs 16 residues. CDR3 coding DNA: TGTGCCAGCAGTGAAGGGACTAGCGGGGGGAATAATGAGCAGTTCTTC. Its protein is CASSEGTSGGNNEQFF.

This chain connects TRBV6-5 to TRBJ1-3; 8 bases align to TRBD1. The CDR3 sequence is 15 residues long. Germline values: CDR1 MNHEY, CDR2 SVGAGI. The V gene end was trimmed by 2 bases and the J gene end by 2 bases; junction bases not matched to a gene: 2. In DNA form, the CDR3 reads TGTGCCAGCAGTTACCCGACAGGGGCTGGAAACACCATATATTTT. Translation gives CASSYPTGAGNTIYF.

In DNA form, the CDR3 reads TGTGCCAGCAGCTTTTCACAACAGGACGAGCAGTACTTC. Its protein product is CASSFSQQDEQYF. V gene TRBV7-9 combines with J gene TRBJ2-7, with D maybe TRBD1 (5 bases). CDR1 and CDR2 from the germline V gene are SEHNR and FQNEAQ (reference sequence). The CDR3 is made up of 13 amino acids. The V and J ends lost 3 bases and 5 bases respectively, with 11 bases between them.

The chain recombines TRBV7-9 with TRBJ2-7; 13 bases are a match to TRBD2. Germline lookup yields CDR1 SEHNR and CDR2 FQNEAQ (reference sequence). The CDR3 loop spans 15 amino acids. With V trimmed by 4 bases and J by 6 bases, 6 bases remained unmatched. CDR3 bases: TGTGCCAGCAGCTCCGCCGGGACTAGCGGGGCCGAGCAGTACTTC. Translating gives CASSSAGTSGAEQYF.

This chain connects TRBV5-4 to TRBJ2-7; no firm D call. CDR1 and CDR2 from the germline V gene are SGHNT and YYREEE (reference sequence). The length of the CDR3 is 12 residues. V was clipped by 2 bases and J by 6 bases, with 9 bases between them. This CDR3 reads CASSLMSSEQYF. Here the CDR3 DNA reads TGTGCCAGCAGCTTAATGAGTAGCGAGCAGTACTTC.

V gene TRBV7-3 combines with J gene TRBJ2-4; 9 bases agree with TRBD2. Losses at the gene ends were 4 bases for V and 8 bases for J; bases not matched to a gene: 9. Germline CDR1 SGHTA, CDR2 FQGTGA. This CDR3 region has 15 residues. Here the CDR3 DNA reads TGTGCCAGCAGCTCCCTGGGGGGCGGGGGGGACATTCAGTACTTC. Encoded protein: CASSSLGGGGDIQYF.

This rearrangement joins TRBV7-3 to TRBJ2-2; D is unresolved. The CDR3 runs 15 residues. Trimming removed 2 bases at V and 0 bases at J, with 7 bases between. CDR1 and CDR2 from the germline V gene are SGHTA and FQGTGA. In DNA, the CDR3 is TGTGCCAGCAGCTTAGTACAGTCGAACACCGGGGAGCTGTTTTTT. It encodes CASSLVQSNTGELFF.

The chain recombines TRBV5-1 with TRBJ1-2; D gene uncertain. Germline V gene lookup returns CDR1 SGHRS and CDR2 YFSETQ. CDR3 size: 16 residues. V lost 5 bases and J lost 2, with 19 bases in between. CDR3 residues: CASRFLFGFSNYGYTF. The DNA for the CDR3 is TGCGCCAGCAGATTCCTCTTCGGGTTCTCAAACTATGGCTACACCTTC.

This clone was picked up a small number of times. The V gene is TRBV10-3, the J gene TRBJ2-7; D might be TRBD2 (5 bases). Germline CDR1 ENHRY, CDR2 SYGVKD. The V gene lost 3 bases and the J gene lost 1 base, with 16 bases spanning the gap. This CDR3 is built from 16 residues. The DNA of the CDR3 is TGTGCCATCAGTGATAGCCCCGGGGTCAGATCCTACGAGCAGTACTTC. Amino acid sequence: CAISDSPGVRSYEQYF.